A selection of T cell receptor beta chains follows, all from one sample in a study of spatial heterogeneity in lung cancer. TCRdb re-derived calls from the 5' RACE reads in MiXCR, one entry per CDR3 protein. The sample yields tens of thousands of distinct CDR3 sequences, 19% seen once. The sequences come from PBMCs, collected at follow-up. Receptors were obtained from a male donor with early-stage non-small cell lung cancer. CDR3s include the opening cysteine and the closing phenylalanine or tryptophan. A D gene is named only where the DNA matches it firmly. The size of a clone is reported for some rows only, either as once, few or many, or as a class for expanded clones.

J	D	V	length	size	DNA	CDR3
TRBJ2-1	-	TRBV5-4	13	-	TGTGCCAGCAGCTACACAGATTACAATGAGCAGTTCTTC	CASSYTDYNEQFF
TRBJ2-7	TRBD1	TRBV5-6	16	few	TGTGCCAGCAGCTTGGCCTGGGTGACAGGGGAAAACGAGCAGTACTTC	CASSLAWVTGENEQYF
TRBJ1-1	TRBD1	TRBV2	15	few	TGTGCCAGCAGTTTATTGGACAGGGCGAACACTGAAGCTTTCTTT	CASSLLDRANTEAFF
TRBJ1-2	-	TRBV6-2/TRBV6-3	13	-	TGTGCCAGCAGTTTGAACCGGGACTATGGCTACACCTTC	CASSLNRDYGYTF
TRBJ2-1	-	TRBV7-2	16	-	TGTGCCAGCAGCTTTGACCGGGACTCCTCCTACAATGAGCAGTTCTTC	CASSFDRDSSYNEQFF
TRBJ1-1	-	TRBV18	15	few	TGTGCCAGCTCACCCGCGGGATGGCGGAACACTGAAGCTTTCTTT	CASSPAGWRNTEAFF
TRBJ2-1	TRBD2	TRBV5-5	15	-	TGTGCCAGCAGCTTGACCAGCGGGATTTACAATGAGCAGTTCTTC	CASSLTSGIYNEQFF
TRBJ2-1	TRBD1	TRBV5-4	16	-	TGTGCCAGCAGCTTGGGAGCGGACAGGGGCCGTAATGAGCAGTTCTTC	CASSLGADRGRNEQFF
TRBJ2-1	TRBD2	TRBV20-1	14	-	TGCAGTGCGACGCCGGGACTAGCGGGAGGTGAGCAGTTCTTC	CSATPGLAGGEQFF
TRBJ2-2	-	TRBV3-1	12	few	TGTGCCAGCTCTTGGAGGGCCGGGGAGCTGTTTTTT	CASSWRAGELFF
TRBJ1-6	TRBD1	TRBV27	19	many	TGTGCCAGCAGTTTACAGAGACAGGGGCGGTTTCGTAATAATTCACCCCTCCACTTT	CASSLQRQGRFRNNSPLHF
TRBJ1-1	-	TRBV18	13	few	TGTGCCAGCTCACCGGACCAAAACACTGAAGCTTTCTTT	CASSPDQNTEAFF
TRBJ1-2	TRBD1	TRBV20-1	14	few	TGCAGTGCTAACCGACAGGGTGTGGACTATGGCTACACCTTC	CSANRQGVDYGYTF
TRBJ2-5	TRBD1	TRBV20-1	13	-	TGCAGTGCCCTAATACAGGGGGAAGAGACCCAGTACTTC	CSALIQGEETQYF
TRBJ1-1	-	TRBV3-1	13	many	TGTGCCAGCAGCCAAGGAGCGAACACTGAAGCTTTCTTT	CASSQGANTEAFF
TRBJ2-2	-	TRBV7-2	14	-	TGTGCCAGCAGCTTAGACAGGAACACCGGGGAGCTGTTTTTT	CASSLDRNTGELFF
TRBJ2-3	-	TRBV25-1	12	few	TGTGCCAGCAGGAGGGGGGCAGATACGCAGTATTTT	CASRRGADTQYF
TRBJ1-1	TRBD1	TRBV2	13	many	TGTGCCAGCTCGGGACAGGGGCGGACTGAAGCTTTCTTT	CASSGQGRTEAFF
TRBJ2-7	-	TRBV10-3	14	few	TGTGCCATCACACCCGGAGCTAACTCCTACGAGCAGTACTTC	CAITPGANSYEQYF
TRBJ2-3	TRBD2	TRBV20-1	14	-	TGCAGTGCTTCCAGCGGGAGGGGTCAGGATACGCAGTATTTT	CSASSGRGQDTQYF
TRBJ1-5	-	TRBV19	14	few	TGTGCCAGTAGTATGGCCGATAGCAATCAGCCCCAGCATTTT	CASSMADSNQPQHF
TRBJ2-5	-	TRBV7-2	13	-	TGTGCCAGCAGCTTAAGGGTCCAAGAGACCCAGTACTTC	CASSLRVQETQYF
TRBJ1-1	-	TRBV20-1	15	-	TGCAGTGCTAGAGACCCCGACAGGTCCAACACTGAAGCTTTCTTT	CSARDPDRSNTEAFF
TRBJ1-3	-	TRBV20-1	15	many	TGCAGTGCTAATCCCGGGACTGGGAACGGAAACACCATATATTTT	CSANPGTGNGNTIYF
TRBJ2-5	TRBD2	TRBV7-2	15	-	TGTGCCAGCAGCATGAGGACTAGCGGCCAAGAGACCCAGTACTTC	CASSMRTSGQETQYF
TRBJ2-5	-	TRBV7-2	15	-	TGTGCCAGCAGCTCCCACCGGGGGTACCAAGAGACCCAGTACTTC	CASSSHRGYQETQYF
TRBJ1-5	-	TRBV3-2	16	-	TGTGCCAGCAGCCAAGTTTCGACACCTAGCAATCAGCCCCAGCATTTT	CASSQVSTPSNQPQHF
TRBJ1-4	-	TRBV4-3	16	-	TGCGCCAGCAGCCGGTGGCTTGTAGGGGTAAATGAAAAACTGTTTTTT	CASSRWLVGVNEKLFF
TRBJ2-3	-	TRBV6-5	15	few	TGTGCCAGCAGTTACTCGACGAGGAGCACAGATACGCAGTATTTT	CASSYSTRSTDTQYF
TRBJ2-2	-	TRBV20-1	14	few	TGCAGTGCTCCTGGACTATTGGACACCGGGGAGCTGTTTTTT	CSAPGLLDTGELFF
TRBJ2-3	-	TRBV12-3/TRBV12-4	13	few	TGTGCCAGCAGACACTCTAGCACAGATACGCAGTATTTT	CASRHSSTDTQYF
TRBJ2-2	-	TRBV3-1	14	many	TGTGCCAGCAGCCTCGAGCTAGAACACGGGGAGCTGTTTTTT	CASSLELEHGELFF
TRBJ2-7	TRBD1	TRBV20-1	13	many	TGCAGTGCTCAACCCGGGACAGACTACGAGCAGTACTTC	CSAQPGTDYEQYF
TRBJ2-3	-	TRBV24-1	16	-	TGTGCCACCAGTGATGCGACCGCGCTGGGCACAGATACGCAGTATTTT	CATSDATALGTDTQYF
TRBJ1-4	-	TRBV7-2	15	-	TGTGCCAGCAGCTTAGCGCCACGGGGAGGCGAAAAACTGTTTTTT	CASSLAPRGGEKLFF
TRBJ2-2	-	TRBV19	13	few	TGTGCCAGTAGTCTTGACTTCACCGGGGAGCTGTTTTTT	CASSLDFTGELFF
TRBJ2-1	-	TRBV5-1	16	once	TGCGCCAGCAGCTCAGGGGTTGGAGGCTCCTACAATGAGCAGTTCTTC	CASSSGVGGSYNEQFF
TRBJ2-3	TRBD2	TRBV20-1	14	-	TGCAGTGCTCTCTTTAGCGGGAGACAAGATACGCAGTATTTT	CSALFSGRQDTQYF
TRBJ2-7	TRBD1	TRBV15	15	-	TGTGCCACCCGGCGCGAGGGACAGGTGCTTTACGAGCAGTACTTC	CATRREGQVLYEQYF
TRBJ2-1	TRBD2	TRBV7-9	16	few	TGTGCCAGCAGCCCAACCCCGACTAGCGGGAGGGTTGAGCAGTTCTTC	CASSPTPTSGRVEQFF
TRBJ2-1	-	TRBV10-3	15	-	TGTGCCTCGGCGAGGGAGGGGGCCATTGACAATGAGCAGTTCTTC	CASAREGAIDNEQFF
TRBJ2-7	-	TRBV6-5	13	-	TGTGCCAGCAGAGAGGGCCAGTTGGGCGAGCAGTACTTC	CASREGQLGEQYF
TRBJ2-1	TRBD2	TRBV27	17	-	TGTGCCAGCAGGACGTTGGGGGGGGAGCGTTCCTACAATGAGCAGTTCTTC	CASRTLGGERSYNEQFF
TRBJ2-5	-	TRBV3-1	15	few	TGTGCCAGCAGCCGCCCTACTAGAAGCGGAGAGACCCAGTACTTC	CASSRPTRSGETQYF
TRBJ1-1	-	TRBV30	13	few	TGTGCCTATGAGGGACACCAGAACACTGAAGCTTTCTTT	CAYEGHQNTEAFF
TRBJ2-6	-	TRBV27	15	few	TGTGCCAGCAGTTCCTACAGCTCTGGGGCCAACGTCCTGACTTTC	CASSSYSSGANVLTF
TRBJ2-7	-	TRBV6-1	12	-	TGTGCCAGCAGACAACAGCGGCTCGAGCAGTACTTC	CASRQQRLEQYF
TRBJ2-3	-	TRBV2	14	few	TGTGCCAGCAGTGAGGCAGGGAGTCCAGATACGCAGTATTTT	CASSEAGSPDTQYF
TRBJ2-3	-	TRBV9	17	few	TGTGCCAGCAGCGTAAGGATGAGGGGGAGAACCACAGATACGCAGTATTTT	CASSVRMRGRTTDTQYF
TRBJ1-1	-	TRBV7-9	14	-	TGTGCCAGCAGCTTAAGCGGGGGAAACACTGAAGCTTTCTTT	CASSLSGGNTEAFF
TRBJ1-1	-	TRBV7-9	11	-	TGTGCCAGCAGCCCCGTAGCTGAAGCTTTCTTT	CASSPVAEAFF
TRBJ1-3	-	TRBV5-1	14	-	TGCGCCAGCAGCTCCCGGGGAGGAGGAAACACCATATATTTT	CASSSRGGGNTIYF
TRBJ1-6	-	TRBV7-6	14	-	TGTGCCAGCAGCCGGACCCGCTATAATTCACCCCTCCACTTT	CASSRTRYNSPLHF
TRBJ2-3	-	TRBV14	13	few	TGTGCCAGCAGCCTCACTGTCACAGATACGCAGTATTTT	CASSLTVTDTQYF
TRBJ2-1	TRBD2	TRBV7-6	15	-	TGTGCCAGCAGCGTCCCGGGACTAGGGGGCAATGAGCAGTTCTTC	CASSVPGLGGNEQFF
TRBJ1-1	-	TRBV12-3/TRBV12-4	13	-	TGTGCCAGCAGCCGCAGAATGAACACTGAAGCTTTCTTT	CASSRRMNTEAFF
TRBJ1-2	TRBD1	TRBV6-2/TRBV6-3	17	many	TGTGCCAGCCAGATGACCCCCGGAACAGGGGGTTGGAATGGCTACACCTTC	CASQMTPGTGGWNGYTF